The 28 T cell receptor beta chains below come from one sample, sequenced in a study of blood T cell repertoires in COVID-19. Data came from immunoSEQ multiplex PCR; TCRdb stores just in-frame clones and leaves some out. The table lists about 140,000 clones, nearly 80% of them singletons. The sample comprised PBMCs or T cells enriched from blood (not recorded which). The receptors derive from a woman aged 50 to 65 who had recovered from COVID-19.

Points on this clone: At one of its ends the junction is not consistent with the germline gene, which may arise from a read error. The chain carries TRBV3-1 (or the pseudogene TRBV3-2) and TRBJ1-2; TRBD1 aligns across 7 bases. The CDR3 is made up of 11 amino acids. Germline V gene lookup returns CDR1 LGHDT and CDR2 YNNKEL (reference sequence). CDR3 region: CASSRRGTVLF. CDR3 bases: TGTGCCAGCAGCCGACGAGGGACAGTTCTCTTC.

The CDR3 nucleotides read TGCGCCAGCAGCTTACAACACAGGGGGCAGGGAACAGATACGCAGTATTTT. Translating gives CASSLQHRGQGTDTQYF. The rearrangement joins TRBV5-1 to TRBJ2-3; TRBD1 aligns across 9 bases. V dropped 2 bases and J dropped 3; count of bases not matched to a gene: 10. The CDR3 covers 17 residues. From germline, CDR1 is SGHRS and CDR2 YFSETQ.

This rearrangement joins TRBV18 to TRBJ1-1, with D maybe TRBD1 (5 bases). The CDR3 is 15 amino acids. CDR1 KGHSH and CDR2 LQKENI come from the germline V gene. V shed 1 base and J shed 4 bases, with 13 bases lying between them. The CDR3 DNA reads TGTGCCAGCTCACCACGTGGGGCTAGGGGCACTGAAGCTTTCTTT. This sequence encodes CASSPRGARGTEAFF.

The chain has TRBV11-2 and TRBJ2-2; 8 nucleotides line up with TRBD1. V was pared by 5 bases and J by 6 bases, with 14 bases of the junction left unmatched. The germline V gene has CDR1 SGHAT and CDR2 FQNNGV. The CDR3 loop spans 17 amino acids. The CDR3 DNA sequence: TGTGCCAGCAGCCGCACCGACAGGGGTTTATTGTCCGGGGAGCTGTTTTTT. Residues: CASSRTDRGLLSGELFF.

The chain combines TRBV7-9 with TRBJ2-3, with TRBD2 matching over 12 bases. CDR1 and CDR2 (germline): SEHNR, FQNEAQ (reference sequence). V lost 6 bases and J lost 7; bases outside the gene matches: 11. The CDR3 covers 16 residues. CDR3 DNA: TGTGCCAGCAGATCTAGCGGGGGGGCCCGCGAGAATACGCAGTATTTT. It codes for CASRSSGGARENTQYF.

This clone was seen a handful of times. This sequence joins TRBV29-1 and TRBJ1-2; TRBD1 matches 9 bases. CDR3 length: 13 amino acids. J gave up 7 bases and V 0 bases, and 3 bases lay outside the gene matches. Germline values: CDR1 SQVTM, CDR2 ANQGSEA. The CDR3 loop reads CSVEEGQGGGYTF. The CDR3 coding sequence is TGCAGCGTTGAAGAGGGACAGGGCGGTGGCTACACCTTC. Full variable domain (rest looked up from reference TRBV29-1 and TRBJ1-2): SAVISQKPSRDICQRGTSLTIQCQVDSQVTMMFWYRQQPGQSLTLIATANQGSEATYESGFVIDKFPISRPNLTFSTLTVSNMSPEDSSIYLCSVEEGQGGGYTFGSGTRLTVV.

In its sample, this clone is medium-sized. The chain's CDR3 is CASSSGGGSYEQYF. In nucleotides, the CDR3 is TGTGCCAGCAGTAGCGGGGGGGGCTCCTACGAGCAGTACTTC. This chain joins TRBV3-1 (or the pseudogene TRBV3-2) and TRBJ2-7; 11 nucleotides line up with TRBD2. Germline CDR1 and CDR2: LGHDT and YNNKEL (reference sequence). V dropped 6 bases and J dropped 0; count of bases not matched to a gene: 1. This CDR3 is 14 amino acids long.

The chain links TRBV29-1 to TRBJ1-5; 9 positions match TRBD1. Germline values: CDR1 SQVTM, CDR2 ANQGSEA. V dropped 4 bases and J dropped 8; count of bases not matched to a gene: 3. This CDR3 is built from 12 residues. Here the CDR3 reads CSVATGGEPQHF. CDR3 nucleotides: TGCAGCGTTGCGACAGGGGGGGAGCCCCAGCATTTT.

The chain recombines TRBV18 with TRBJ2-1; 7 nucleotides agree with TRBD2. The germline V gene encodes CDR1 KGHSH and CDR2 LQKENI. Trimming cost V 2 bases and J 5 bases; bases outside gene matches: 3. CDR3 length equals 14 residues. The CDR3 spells CASSPGLADNEQFF. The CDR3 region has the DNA TGTGCCAGCTCACCAGGCCTAGCGGACAATGAGCAGTTCTTC. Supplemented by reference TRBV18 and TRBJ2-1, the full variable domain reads NAGVMQNPRHLVRRRGQEARLRCSPMKGHSHVYWYRQLPEEGLKFMVYLQKENIIDESGMPKERFSAEFPKEGPSILRIQQVVRGDSAAYFCASSPGLADNEQFFGPGTRLTVL.

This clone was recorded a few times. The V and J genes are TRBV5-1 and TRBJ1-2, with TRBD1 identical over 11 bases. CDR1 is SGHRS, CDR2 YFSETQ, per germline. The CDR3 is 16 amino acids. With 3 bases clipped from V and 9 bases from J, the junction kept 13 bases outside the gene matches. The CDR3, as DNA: TGCGCCAGCAGCTCAATCTCCGGGACAGGGGGTACTAGCTACACCTTC. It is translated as CASSSISGTGGTSYTF. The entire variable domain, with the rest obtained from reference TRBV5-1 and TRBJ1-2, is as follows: KAGVTQTPRYLIKTRGQQVTLSCSPISGHRSVSWYQQTPGQGLQFLFEYFSETQRNKGNFPGRFSGRQFSNSRSEMNVSTLELGDSALYLCASSSISGTGGTSYTFGSGTRLTVV.

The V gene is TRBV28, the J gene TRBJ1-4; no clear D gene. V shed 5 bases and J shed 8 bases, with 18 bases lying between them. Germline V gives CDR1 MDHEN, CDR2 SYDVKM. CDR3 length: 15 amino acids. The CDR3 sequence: CASSRLAGGREKLFF. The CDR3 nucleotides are TGTGCCAGCAGTAGGCTAGCGGGAGGGAGAGAAAAACTGTTTTTT.

The CDR3 loop is CASGLVKGQGPSGNTIYF. CDR3 DNA: TGTGCTAGTGGTTTGGTAAAGGGACAGGGACCCTCTGGAAACACCATATATTTT. V and J are TRBV12-5 and TRBJ1-3; 9 nucleotides line up with TRBD1. The germline CDR1 and CDR2 sequences are LGHNT and FRNRAP. Germline trimming cut 0 bases from V and 0 bases from J; bases unmatched to any gene: 6. The CDR3 extends over 18 amino acids.

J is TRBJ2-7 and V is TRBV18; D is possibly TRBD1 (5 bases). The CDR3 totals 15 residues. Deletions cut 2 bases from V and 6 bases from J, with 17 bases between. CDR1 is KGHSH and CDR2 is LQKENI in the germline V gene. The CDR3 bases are TGTGCCAGCTCACCAGAGGCAGGGTCCCGAGTCGAGCAGTACTTC. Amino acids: CASSPEAGSRVEQYF. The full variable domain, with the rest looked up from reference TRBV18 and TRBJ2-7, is NAGVMQNPRHLVRRRGQEARLRCSPMKGHSHVYWYRQLPEEGLKFMVYLQKENIIDESGMPKERFSAEFPKEGPSILRIQQVVRGDSAAYFCASSPEAGSRVEQYFGPGTRLTVT.

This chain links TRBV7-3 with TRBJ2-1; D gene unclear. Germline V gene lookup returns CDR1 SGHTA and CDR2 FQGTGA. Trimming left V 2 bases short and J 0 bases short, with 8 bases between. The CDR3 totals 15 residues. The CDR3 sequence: CASSLFPNSYNEQFF. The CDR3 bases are TGTGCCAGCAGCTTATTCCCAAACTCCTACAATGAGCAGTTCTTC.

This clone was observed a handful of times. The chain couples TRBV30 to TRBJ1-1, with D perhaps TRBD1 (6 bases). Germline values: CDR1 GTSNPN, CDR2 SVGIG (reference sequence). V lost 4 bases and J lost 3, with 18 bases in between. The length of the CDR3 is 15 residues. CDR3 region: CAWIAGAKGDTEAFF. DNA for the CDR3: TGTGCCTGGATCGCAGGGGCCAAGGGGGACACTGAAGCTTTCTTT.

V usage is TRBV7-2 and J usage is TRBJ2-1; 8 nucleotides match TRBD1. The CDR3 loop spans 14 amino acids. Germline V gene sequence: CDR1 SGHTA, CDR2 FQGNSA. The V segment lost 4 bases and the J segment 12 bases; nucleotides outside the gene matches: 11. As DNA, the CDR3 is TGTGCCAGCAGCTCCGGGACAGGATATTATGGGCAGTTCTTC. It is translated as CASSSGTGYYGQFF.

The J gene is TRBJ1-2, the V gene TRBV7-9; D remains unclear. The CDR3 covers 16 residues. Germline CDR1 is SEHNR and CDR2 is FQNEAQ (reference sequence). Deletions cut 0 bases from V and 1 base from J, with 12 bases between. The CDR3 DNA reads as TGTGCCAGCAGCTTAGCGAGGAGTTCCCTTAACTATGGCTACACCTTC. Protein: CASSLARSSLNYGYTF.

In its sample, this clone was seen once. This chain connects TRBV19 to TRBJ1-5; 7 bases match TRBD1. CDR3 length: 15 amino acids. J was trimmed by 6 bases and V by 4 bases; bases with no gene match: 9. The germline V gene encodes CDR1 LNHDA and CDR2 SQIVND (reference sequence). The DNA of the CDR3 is TGTGCCAGTAGTAGTGTGGACAGGAGGGGTCAGCCCCAGCATTTT. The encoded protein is CASSSVDRRGQPQHF.

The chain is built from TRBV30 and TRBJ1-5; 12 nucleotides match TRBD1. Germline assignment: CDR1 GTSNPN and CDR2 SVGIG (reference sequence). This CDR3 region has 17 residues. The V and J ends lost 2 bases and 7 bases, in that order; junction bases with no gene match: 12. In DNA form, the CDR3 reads TGTGCCTGGAGTACCCCCGGGACAGGGGGCGCGGCGCAGCCCCAGCATTTT. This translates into CAWSTPGTGGAAQPQHF.

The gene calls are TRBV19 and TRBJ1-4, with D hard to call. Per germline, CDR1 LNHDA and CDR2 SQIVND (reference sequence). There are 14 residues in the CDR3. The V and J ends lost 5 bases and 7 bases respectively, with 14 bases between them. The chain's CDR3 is CASSPEFLGEKLFF. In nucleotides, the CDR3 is TGTGCCAGTAGTCCCGAGTTTCTCGGTGAAAAACTGTTTTTT.

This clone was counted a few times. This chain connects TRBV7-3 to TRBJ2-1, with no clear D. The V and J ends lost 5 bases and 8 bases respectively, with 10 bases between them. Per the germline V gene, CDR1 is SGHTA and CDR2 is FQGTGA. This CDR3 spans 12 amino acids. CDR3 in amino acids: CASSTASYEQFF. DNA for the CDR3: TGTGCCAGCAGCACCGCGAGCTATGAGCAGTTCTTC.

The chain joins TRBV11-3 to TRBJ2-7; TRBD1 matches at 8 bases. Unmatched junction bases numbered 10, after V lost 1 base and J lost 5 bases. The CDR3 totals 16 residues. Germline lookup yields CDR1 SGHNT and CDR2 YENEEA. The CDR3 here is CASSLGLTGDKNEQYF. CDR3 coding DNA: TGTGCCAGCAGCTTAGGCCTGACAGGGGACAAGAACGAGCAGTACTTC.

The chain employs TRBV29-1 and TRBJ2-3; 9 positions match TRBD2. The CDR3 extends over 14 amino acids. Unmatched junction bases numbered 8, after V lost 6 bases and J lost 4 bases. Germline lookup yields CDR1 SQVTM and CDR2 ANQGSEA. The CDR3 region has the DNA TGCAGCGTCCGACTAGCGGTGGGGGCAGATACGCAGTATTTT. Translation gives CSVRLAVGADTQYF.

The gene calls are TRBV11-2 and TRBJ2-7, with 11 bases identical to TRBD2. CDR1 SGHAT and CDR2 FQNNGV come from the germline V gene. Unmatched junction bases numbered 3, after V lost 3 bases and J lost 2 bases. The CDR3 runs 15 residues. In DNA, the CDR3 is TGTGCCAGCAGCTTCGGGACTAGCGGTACCTACGAGCAGTACTTC. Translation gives CASSFGTSGTYEQYF.

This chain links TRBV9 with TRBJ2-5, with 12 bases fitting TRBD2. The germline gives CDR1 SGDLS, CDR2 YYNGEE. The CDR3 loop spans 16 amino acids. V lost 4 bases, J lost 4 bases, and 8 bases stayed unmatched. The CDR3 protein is CASSPRTSGARETQYF. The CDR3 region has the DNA TGTGCCAGCAGCCCCCGGACTAGCGGGGCCCGAGAGACCCAGTACTTC.

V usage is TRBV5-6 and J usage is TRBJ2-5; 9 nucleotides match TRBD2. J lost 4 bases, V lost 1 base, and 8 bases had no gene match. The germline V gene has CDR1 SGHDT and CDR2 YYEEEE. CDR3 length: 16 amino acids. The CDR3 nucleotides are TGTGCCAGCAGCTTGCGACTAGCGGAGAGGAGAGAGACCCAGTACTTC. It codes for CASSLRLAERRETQYF.

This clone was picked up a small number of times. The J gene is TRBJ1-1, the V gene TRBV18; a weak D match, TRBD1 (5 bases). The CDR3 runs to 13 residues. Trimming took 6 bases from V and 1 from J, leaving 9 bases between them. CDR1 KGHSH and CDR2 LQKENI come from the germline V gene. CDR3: CASSDRGNTEAFF. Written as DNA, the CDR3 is TGTGCCAGCTCGGATAGGGGGAACACTGAAGCTTTCTTT.

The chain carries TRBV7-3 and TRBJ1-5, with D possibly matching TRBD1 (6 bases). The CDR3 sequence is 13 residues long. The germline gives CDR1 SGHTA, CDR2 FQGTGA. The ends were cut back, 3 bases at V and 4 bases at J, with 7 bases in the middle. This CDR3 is CASSLDSNQPQHF. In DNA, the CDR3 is TGTGCCAGCAGCTTGGACAGTAATCAGCCCCAGCATTTT.